The 18 T cell receptor beta chains below come from one sample, sequenced in a study of Graves' ophthalmopathy and Graves' hyperthyroidism. Researchers took RNA transcripts and amplified TCR beta CDR3 regions from them. The first round was an RT-PCR with HTBI primers, and the second round was a multiplex PCR. TCRdb reanalysed the multiplex PCR reads using MiXCR and keeps one entry per CDR3 protein. The data show a few hundred thousand distinct CDR3 sequences, with about 40% seen just once and around 4% held by the top ten. The sequenced sample was peripheral blood or thyroid tissue (not recorded which). These receptors all come from an adult man with Graves' hyperthyroidism.

This clonotype was seen many times. This sequence joins TRBV24-1 and TRBJ2-3, with 9 bases aligning to TRBD2. The CDR3 runs 14 residues. The J segment lost 4 bases and the V segment lost 6 bases, leaving 4 bases of the junction unmatched. Germline CDR1 KGHDR, CDR2 SFDVKD. The CDR3 protein is CATSRGRESDTQYF. The CDR3 DNA follows: TGTGCCACCAGTCGCGGGAGGGAGTCAGATACGCAGTATTTT.

Note on this clonotype: A much larger clone is a single base away; this may be a read error. V and J are TRBV5-1 and TRBJ1-6, with 8 bases matching TRBD1. The CDR3 extends over 15 amino acids. Germline CDR1 is SGHRS and CDR2 is YFSETQ. Germline trimming cut 4 bases from V and 9 bases from J; bases unmatched to any gene: 9. CDR3 nucleotide sequence: TGCGCCAGCAGCCCCCCGACAGGGGATGGTTCACCCCTCCACTTT. Translated: CASSPPTGDGSPLHF.

In its sample, this clonotype was seen many times. V is TRBV6-5 and J is TRBJ2-2; TRBD1 is a possible D gene (6 bases). V lost 7 bases, J lost 3 bases, and 12 bases lay in between. CDR3 length equals 14 residues. Germline CDR1 reads MNHEY; CDR2 reads SVGAGI. CDR3 sequence (DNA): TGTGCCAGCACCGGGGACACTTACACCGGGGAGCTGTTTTTT. Translated: CASTGDTYTGELFF.

The rearrangement uses TRBV4-1 and TRBJ1-2, with TRBD1 matching 9 bases. The CDR3 runs 17 residues. J gave up 8 bases and V 1 base, and 14 bases lay outside the gene matches. From germline, CDR1 is MGHRA and CDR2 YSYEKL. The chain's CDR3 is CASSQVGGTGNFRGYTF. The DNA of the CDR3 is TGCGCCAGCAGCCAAGTCGGGGGGACAGGGAATTTTCGGGGCTACACCTTC.

Concerning this clonotype itself: With a much larger clone just one base away, this may be a read error. The chain combines TRBV19 with TRBJ1-4, with D possibly TRBD1 on 6 matching bases. Trimming left V 4 bases short and J 4 bases short, with 16 bases between. The germline CDR1 and CDR2 sequences are LNHDA and SQIVND (reference sequence). CDR3 length: 16 residues. CDR3 residues: CASSTGQTIINEKLFF. The CDR3 region has the DNA TGTGCCAGTAGTACTGGACAGACGATTATTAATGAAAAACTGTTTTTT.

This clonotype was seen repeatedly, ten times or more. The gene calls are TRBV9 and TRBJ1-1; D not resolved. Germline assignment: CDR1 SGDLS and CDR2 YYNGEE. V lost 5 bases and J 0 bases, leaving 11 bases between the germline ends. The CDR3 is 14 amino acids. CDR3 bases: TGTGCCAGCAGTCTCTTCGCCATGAACACTGAAGCTTTCTTT. It yields the protein CASSLFAMNTEAFF. Combining the CDR3 with reference TRBV9 and TRBJ1-1 gives the whole variable domain DSGVTQTPKHLITATGQRVTLRCSPRSGDLSVYWYQQSLDQGLQFLIQYYNGEERAKGNILERFSAQQFPDLHSELNLSSLELGDSALYFCASSLFAMNTEAFFGQGTRLTVV.

In its sample, this clonotype was seen many times. V is TRBV7-3 and J is TRBJ2-5; D unresolved. This CDR3 contains 16 residues. The V and J ends lost 2 bases and 3 bases respectively, with 16 bases between them. Germline lookup yields CDR1 SGHTA and CDR2 FQGTGA. The CDR3 protein is CASSLGIRVGEETQYF. The CDR3 DNA is TGTGCCAGCAGCTTAGGCATTAGGGTGGGTGAAGAGACCCAGTACTTC.

This rearrangement joins TRBV15 to TRBJ2-7; no reliable D call. CDR3 size: 12 residues. Trimming stripped 3 bases from V and 3 bases from J, with 6 bases between. Looked up from germline, CDR1 is LNHNV and CDR2 is YYDKDF (reference sequence). The CDR3 DNA reads TGTGCCACCAGCAGTCGAGGCTACGAGCAGTACTTC. Amino acid sequence: CATSSRGYEQYF.

This clonotype appeared a few times. A read error may be the cause here, since a much bigger clone is one base away. The CDR3 DNA is TGTGCCAGCAGCCCTACCCTTGGACAGGGCCCTACCTGCGAGCAGTACTTC. This codes for CASSPTLGQGPTCEQYF. V and J are TRBV5-5 and TRBJ2-7; 8 nucleotides line up with TRBD1. The CDR3 loop spans 17 amino acids. Germline V gives CDR1 SGHKS, CDR2 YYEKEE (reference sequence). The V segment lost 4 bases and the J segment 6 bases; nucleotides outside the gene matches: 18.

The V call is TRBV27, the J call TRBJ2-2, with D perhaps matching TRBD1 (6 bases). The CDR3 loop spans 14 amino acids. Trimming cost V 6 bases and J 5 bases, with 13 bases left between them. Germline V gene data show CDR1 as MNHEY and CDR2 as SMNVEV (reference sequence). The CDR3 protein is CASSPRGGTGELFF. The CDR3, as DNA: TGTGCCAGCAGCCCGCGAGGGGGAACCGGGGAGCTGTTTTTT.

The chain couples TRBV7-2 to TRBJ2-5; 11 bases match TRBD2. The germline V gene encodes CDR1 SGHTA and CDR2 FQGNSA. V trimming: 3 bases; J trimming: 4 bases; junction bases outside the gene matches: 4. This CDR3 region has 15 residues. The CDR3 nucleotides are TGTGCCAGCAGCTTGGGGGGGACTAGCGGAGAGACCCAGTACTTC. Amino acids: CASSLGGTSGETQYF.

This clonotype was counted a single time. The V call is TRBV29-1, the J call TRBJ1-2; no definite D call. V was trimmed by 8 bases and J by 7 bases, leaving 20 bases between them. Germline V CDR1 and CDR2: SQVTM, ANQGSEA. This CDR3 contains 13 residues. The CDR3 here is CSFIGQDHSGYTF. Here the CDR3 DNA reads TGCAGCTTCATAGGGCAGGACCATTCTGGCTACACCTTC.

This clonotype was detected only once. The chain couples TRBV12-3 or TRBV12-4 to TRBJ2-5, with TRBD2 identical over 7 bases. The V gene end was trimmed by 3 bases and the J gene end by 2 bases; junction bases not matched to a gene: 6. CDR3 length: 15 amino acids. Here the CDR3 DNA reads TGTGCCAGCAGTTTGTCAGAGCGGGAACAAGAGACCCAGTACTTC. Protein product: CASSLSEREQETQYF.

The rearrangement uses TRBV5-1 and TRBJ2-2; 10 bases line up with TRBD1. J was trimmed by 5 bases and V by 4 bases; bases with no gene match: 8. The germline V gene encodes CDR1 SGHRS and CDR2 YFSETQ. The CDR3 runs to 16 residues. The CDR3 reads CASSTRTGGSTGELFF. CDR3 bases: TGCGCCAGCAGCACCAGGACAGGGGGTTCGACCGGGGAGCTGTTTTTT.

The V call is TRBV29-1, the J call TRBJ2-7, with a possible D match to TRBD1 (6 bases). Germline V gene sequence: CDR1 SQVTM, CDR2 ANQGSEA. The CDR3 has 13 residues. V was trimmed by 4 bases and J by 6 bases, leaving 16 bases between them. In DNA form, the CDR3 reads TGCAGCGTTGGCAGGGGCGTCGGGACCGAGCAGTACTTC. Amino acids: CSVGRGVGTEQYF.

This clonotype was detected once. The chain is built from TRBV12-3 or TRBV12-4 and TRBJ1-5; 7 bases line up with TRBD1. This CDR3 has 12 residues. Trimming at V came to 5 bases and at J to 12 bases, leaving 7 bases not matched to a gene. The CDR3 DNA sequence: TGTGCCAGCAGTCCCTCCGGACAGGTCCAGCATTTT. Encoded protein: CASSPSGQVQHF.

This clonotype was detected ten times or more. The rearrangement uses TRBV6-1 and TRBJ1-5; D might be TRBD1 (6 bases). V lost 8 bases and J lost 7, with 15 bases in between. The CDR3 spans 13 residues. Germline loops: CDR1 MNHNS, CDR2 SASEGT. Here the CDR3 DNA reads TGTGCCAGCGGAGGGGGGGCAGGCCAGCCCCAGCATTTT. Encoded protein: CASGGGAGQPQHF.

This clonotype is a singleton in its sample. This may come from a read error, since a much larger clone is one base off. V usage is TRBV6-5 and J usage is TRBJ1-5, with D unresolved. There are 14 residues in the CDR3. Trimming removed 2 bases from V and 7 bases from J, with 12 bases in between. CDR1 and CDR2 from the germline V gene are MNHEY and SVGAGI. The CDR3: CASSYPTGGQPQHF. The CDR3 DNA is TGTGCCAGCAGTTACCCGACGGGAGGCCAGCCCCAGCATTTT.